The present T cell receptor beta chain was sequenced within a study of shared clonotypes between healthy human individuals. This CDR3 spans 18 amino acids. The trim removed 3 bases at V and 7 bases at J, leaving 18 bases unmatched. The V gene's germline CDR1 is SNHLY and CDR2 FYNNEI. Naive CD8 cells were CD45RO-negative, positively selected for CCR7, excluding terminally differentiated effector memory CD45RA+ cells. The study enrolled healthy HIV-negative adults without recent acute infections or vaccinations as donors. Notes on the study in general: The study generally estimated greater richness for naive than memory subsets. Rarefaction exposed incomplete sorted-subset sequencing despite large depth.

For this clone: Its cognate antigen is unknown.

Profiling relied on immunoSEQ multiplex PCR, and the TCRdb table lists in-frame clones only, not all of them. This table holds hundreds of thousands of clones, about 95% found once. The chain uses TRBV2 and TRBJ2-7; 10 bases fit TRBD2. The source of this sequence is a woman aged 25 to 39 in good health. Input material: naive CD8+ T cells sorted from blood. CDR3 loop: CASSDISGRAHMSGEQYF. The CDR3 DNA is TGTGCCAGCAGTGATATCAGCGGGAGGGCTCATATGTCGGGTGAGCAGTACTTC.